This T cell receptor beta chain was documented in a study of PD-L1 blockade in urothelial cancer. Libraries were prepared by immunoSEQ multiplex PCR; TCRdb keeps only in-frame clonotypes and omits some of them. The sample lists approximately 100,000 clones; over 80% were seen once. Trimming shortened V by 4 bases and J by 0 bases, and 13 bases separated the two germline ends. Germline lookup yields CDR1 SEHNR and CDR2 FQNEAQ (reference sequence). The CDR3 spans 15 residues. V usage is TRBV7-9 and J usage is TRBJ2-7, with a tentative D call TRBD2 (6 bases). The TCR comes from a woman of 80 years or more with urothelial cancer. The material was PBMCs, obtained around atezolizumab (anti-PD-L1) treatment. For the CDR3, the DNA is TGTGCCAGCAGCTATAGCGGTATTTCCTCCTACGAGCAGTACTTC. Its translation is CASSYSGISSYEQYF.